The 15 T cell receptor beta chains in this list originate from one sample, sequenced in a study of blood T cell repertoires in COVID-19. TCRdb keeps only in-frame clones here, not all; method: immunoSEQ multiplex PCR. The sample lists approximately 170,000 clones, less than 90% seen once, with approximately 8% in the top ten. Material: PBMCs or T cells enriched from blood (not recorded which). Every receptor here comes from a woman aged 45-65 years who had recovered from COVID-19.

The sample holds a few counts of this clone. The chain links TRBV2 to TRBJ2-7, with 12 bases matching TRBD2. Germline CDR1 and CDR2: SNHLY and FYNNEI. The CDR3 totals 15 residues. V gave up 6 bases and J gave up 2 bases; unmatched junction bases: 5. The CDR3 sequence: CASRTTSGRAYEQYF. The CDR3 DNA reads as TGTGCCAGCAGGACGACTAGCGGGAGAGCCTACGAGCAGTACTTC.

The chain combines TRBV19 with TRBJ2-5; TRBD1 aligns across 9 bases. The ends lost 5 bases at V and 3 bases at J; junction bases unmatched: 4. The germline gives CDR1 LNHDA, CDR2 SQIVND (reference sequence). This CDR3 is built from 14 residues. Here the CDR3 reads CASSRRTGEETQYF. Here the CDR3 DNA reads TGTGCCAGTAGTCGGCGGACAGGGGAAGAGACCCAGTACTTC.

The J gene is TRBJ1-1, the V gene TRBV7-9; tentatively, D is TRBD1 (5 bases). V shed 2 bases and J shed 11 bases, with 12 bases lying between them. The CDR3 totals 12 residues. CDR1 SEHNR and CDR2 FQNEAQ come from the germline V gene (reference sequence). CDR3 bases: TGTGCCAGCAGCTTACTCTCAGGGCGTGCTTTCTTT. It codes for CASSLLSGRAFF. Together with reference TRBV7-9 and TRBJ1-1, the CDR3 gives the full variable domain: DTGVSQNPRHKITKRGQNVTFRCDPISEHNRLYWYRQTLGQGPEFLTYFQNEAQLEKSRLLSDRFSAERPKGSFSTLEIQRTEQGDSAMYLCASSLLSGRAFFGQGTRLTVV.

The rearrangement links TRBV9 to TRBJ1-1; TRBD1 aligns across 12 bases. CDR1 and CDR2 (germline): SGDLS, YYNGEE. The CDR3 has 17 residues. J lost 8 bases, V lost 0 bases, and 11 bases had no gene match. CDR3 sequence reads: CASSVDGGVGTGGEAFF. The CDR3 coding sequence is TGTGCCAGCAGCGTAGATGGTGGCGTGGGGACAGGGGGCGAAGCTTTCTTT.

The chain joins TRBV5-4 to TRBJ2-2, with D possibly TRBD2 on 7 matching bases. This CDR3 spans 16 amino acids. Trimming removed 0 bases from V and 1 base from J, with 10 bases in between. Germline loops: CDR1 SGHNT, CDR2 YYREEE (reference sequence). This chain's CDR3 is CASSLAGGRNTGELFF. The DNA of the CDR3 is TGTGCCAGCAGCTTGGCCGGGGGGCGGAACACCGGGGAGCTGTTTTTT.

This chain joins TRBV9 and TRBJ2-1, with 15 bases lining up with TRBD2. Germline trimming cut 2 bases from V and 7 bases from J; bases unmatched to any gene: 1. The CDR3 consists of 15 residues. The germline V gene has CDR1 SGDLS and CDR2 YYNGEE. CDR3 sequence: CASSVGTSGGNEQFF. Written as DNA, the CDR3 is TGTGCCAGCAGCGTTGGGACTAGCGGGGGGAATGAGCAGTTCTTC.

This clone was seen a handful of times. V usage is TRBV4-1 and J usage is TRBJ2-7; 7 nucleotides agree with TRBD2. This CDR3 region has 14 residues. CDR1 and CDR2 from the germline V gene are MGHRA and YSYEKL. V lost 5 bases to trimming and J lost 4 bases; unmatched junction nucleotides: 8. CDR3 bases: TGCGCCAGCAGCGACGGTGGGAGGGATTACGAGCAGTACTTC. Its protein product is CASSDGGRDYEQYF.

This clone was counted between two and nine times. The CDR3 loop reads CASSQVKAVNTGELFF. In DNA form, the CDR3 reads TGTGCCAGCAGCCAAGTAAAAGCGGTGAACACCGGGGAGCTGTTTTTT. The chain is built from TRBV3-1 (or the pseudogene TRBV3-2) and TRBJ2-2; TRBD2 is a possible D gene (5 bases). Germline V gene data show CDR1 as LGHDT and CDR2 as YNNKEL (reference sequence). The V end was cut by 1 base, the J end by 1 base, with 10 bases between. There are 16 residues in the CDR3.

This clone was recorded many times. J is TRBJ2-7 and V is TRBV6-5; D might be TRBD2 (6 bases). The CDR3 has 15 residues. Germline values: CDR1 MNHEY, CDR2 SVGAGI. V was shortened by 6 bases and J by 6 bases, with 21 bases between the two germline ends. DNA for the CDR3: TGTGCCAGCAGAGCCTTTCAGGCCCTGGGGGGCGAGCAGTACTTC. This encodes CASRAFQALGGEQYF.

The chain has TRBV9 and TRBJ2-2; 8 bases match TRBD2. The V and J ends lost 0 bases and 5 bases, in that order; junction bases with no gene match: 15. Looked up from germline, CDR1 is SGDLS and CDR2 is YYNGEE. This CDR3 spans 19 amino acids. The CDR3 bases are TGTGCCAGCAGCGTAGATGATTTAGTGGGGACTAGTTGGACCGGGGAGCTGTTTTTT. This encodes CASSVDDLVGTSWTGELFF.

The rearrangement links TRBV24-1 to TRBJ2-3, with D unclear. CDR3 length: 14 amino acids. Trimming pared 3 bases from V and 4 bases from J, leaving 10 bases between. Per germline, CDR1 KGHDR and CDR2 SFDVKD. CDR3 loop: CATSDLRTPDTQYF. CDR3 sequence (DNA): TGTGCCACCAGTGATCTTAGAACCCCAGATACGCAGTATTTT.

This chain uses TRBV6-6 with TRBJ1-1, with 11 nucleotides matching TRBD1. The CDR3 is 16 residues long. In germline, CDR1 is MNHNY, CDR2 SVGAGI (reference sequence). J lost 5 bases, V lost 4 bases, and 9 bases had no gene match. The CDR3 loop is CASSSGTGGGETEAFF. The CDR3 bases are TGTGCCAGCAGTTCCGGGACAGGGGGAGGAGAAACTGAAGCTTTCTTT.

The rearrangement links TRBV3-1 (or the pseudogene TRBV3-2) to TRBJ1-1; weak D call: TRBD1 (6 bases). Deletions cut 1 base from V and 6 bases from J, with 9 bases between. The germline V gene has CDR1 LGHDT and CDR2 YNNKEL (reference sequence). The CDR3 is 13 amino acids. The CDR3 DNA reads as TGTGCCAGCAGCCAAGTGGGGGCTGCTGAAGCTTTCTTT. Residues: CASSQVGAAEAFF.

The chain recombines TRBV7-3 with TRBJ1-4; a possible D gene is TRBD1 (6 bases). This CDR3 is built from 15 residues. Between the trimmed V and J ends, which lost 0 bases and 3 bases, there was a span of 8 bases. Germline V gene sequence: CDR1 SGHTA, CDR2 FQGTGA. The CDR3 region is CASSLTGQSNEKLFF. The DNA of the CDR3 is TGTGCCAGCAGCTTAACAGGACAGTCTAATGAAAAACTGTTTTTT.

The J gene is TRBJ2-1, the V gene TRBV10-3; D unclear. The V gene lost 4 bases and the J gene lost 10 bases, with 17 bases spanning the gap. Germline V gives CDR1 ENHRY, CDR2 SYGVKD. The CDR3 contains 14 residues. The CDR3 loop reads CAISAQPTKQEQFF. The CDR3 DNA reads TGTGCCATCAGTGCCCAACCTACAAAACAGGAGCAGTTCTTC.